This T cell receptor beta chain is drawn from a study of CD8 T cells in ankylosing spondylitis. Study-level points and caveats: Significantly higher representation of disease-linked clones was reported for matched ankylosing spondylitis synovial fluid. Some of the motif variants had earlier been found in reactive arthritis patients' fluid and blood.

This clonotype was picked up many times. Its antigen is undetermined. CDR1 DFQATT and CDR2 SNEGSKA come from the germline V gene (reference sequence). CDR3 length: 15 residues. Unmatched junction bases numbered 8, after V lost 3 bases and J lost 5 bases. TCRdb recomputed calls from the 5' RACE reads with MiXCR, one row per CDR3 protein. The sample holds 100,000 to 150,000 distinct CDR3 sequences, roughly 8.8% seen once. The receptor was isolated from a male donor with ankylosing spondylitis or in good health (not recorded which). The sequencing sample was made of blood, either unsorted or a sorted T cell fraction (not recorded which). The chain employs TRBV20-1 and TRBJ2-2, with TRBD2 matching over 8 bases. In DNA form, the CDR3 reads TGCAGTGCTAGGCGGGGGGCGTGGGAAACCGGGGAGCTGTTTTTT. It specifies CSARRGAWETGELFF.